The source of this TCR beta chain is a study of cytotoxic CD8 clonotypes in ibrutinib-treated CLL. V lost 10 bases and J lost 4, with 19 bases in between. Germline loops: CDR1 MNHNY, CDR2 SVGAGI (reference sequence). This CDR3 is built from 15 residues. Assay: immunoSEQ multiplex PCR; the TCRdb copy retains only in-frame clones and omits some. This table has roughly 52,000 clones, roughly 50% appearing once. This clone has a handful of counts. The TCR sequence derives from a human donor with chronic lymphocytic leukemia. This chain uses TRBV6-6 with TRBJ2-2; D possibly corresponds to TRBD2 (6 bases). The sample here was PBMCs, taken after 12 months of ibrutinib treatment. CDR3 nucleotide sequence: TGTGCCACTTCCCGGAGCGGAGGGGTCACCGGGGAGCTGTTTTTT. Translating gives CATSRSGGVTGELFF.